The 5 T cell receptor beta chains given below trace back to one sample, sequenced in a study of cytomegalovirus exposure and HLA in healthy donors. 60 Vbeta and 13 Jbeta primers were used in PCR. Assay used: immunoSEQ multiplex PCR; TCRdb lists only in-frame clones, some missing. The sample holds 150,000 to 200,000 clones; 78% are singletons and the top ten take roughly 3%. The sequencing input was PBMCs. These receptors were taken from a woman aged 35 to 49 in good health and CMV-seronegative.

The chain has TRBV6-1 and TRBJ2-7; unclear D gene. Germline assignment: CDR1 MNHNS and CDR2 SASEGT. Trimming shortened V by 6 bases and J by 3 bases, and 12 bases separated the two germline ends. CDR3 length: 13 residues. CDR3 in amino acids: CASSLTRDYEQYF. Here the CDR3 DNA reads TGTGCCAGCAGCTTGACACGCGACTACGAGCAGTACTTC.

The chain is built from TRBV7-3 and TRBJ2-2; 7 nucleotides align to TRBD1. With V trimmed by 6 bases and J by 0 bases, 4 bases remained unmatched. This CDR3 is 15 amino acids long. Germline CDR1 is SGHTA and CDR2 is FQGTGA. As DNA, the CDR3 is TGTGCCAGCAGTGTAGGGGGCACGAACACCGGGGAGCTGTTTTTT. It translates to CASSVGGTNTGELFF.

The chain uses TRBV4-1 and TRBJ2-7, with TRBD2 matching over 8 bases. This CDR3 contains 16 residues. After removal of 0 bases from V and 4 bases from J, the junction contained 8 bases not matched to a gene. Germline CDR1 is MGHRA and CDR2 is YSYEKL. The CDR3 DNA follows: TGCGCCAGCAGCCAAGATCGGGGGGGGGAGGAGTACGAGCAGTACTTC. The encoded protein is CASSQDRGGEEYEQYF.

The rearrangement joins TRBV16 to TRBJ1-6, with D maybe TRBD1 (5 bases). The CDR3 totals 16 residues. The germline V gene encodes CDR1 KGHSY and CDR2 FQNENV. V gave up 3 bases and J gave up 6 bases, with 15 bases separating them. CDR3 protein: CASSQGSGQRNSPLHF. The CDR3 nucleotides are TGTGCCAGCAGCCAGGGTAGCGGACAACGTAATTCACCCCTCCACTTT.

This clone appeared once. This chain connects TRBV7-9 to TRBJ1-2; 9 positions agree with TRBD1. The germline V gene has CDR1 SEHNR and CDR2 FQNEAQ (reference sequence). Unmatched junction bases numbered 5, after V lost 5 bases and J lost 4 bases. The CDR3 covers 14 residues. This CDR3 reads CASSPRDRAYGYTF. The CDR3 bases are TGTGCCAGCAGCCCAAGGGACAGGGCCTATGGCTACACCTTC.